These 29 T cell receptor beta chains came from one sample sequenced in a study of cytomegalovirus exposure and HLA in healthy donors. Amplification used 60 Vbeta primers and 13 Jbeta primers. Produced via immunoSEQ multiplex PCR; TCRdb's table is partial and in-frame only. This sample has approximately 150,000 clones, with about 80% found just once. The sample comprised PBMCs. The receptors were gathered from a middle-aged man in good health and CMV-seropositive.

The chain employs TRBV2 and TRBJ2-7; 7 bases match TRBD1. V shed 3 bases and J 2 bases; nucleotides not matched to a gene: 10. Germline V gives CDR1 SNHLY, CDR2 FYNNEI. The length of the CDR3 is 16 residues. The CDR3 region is CASSDTGVVITYEQYF. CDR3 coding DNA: TGTGCCAGCAGTGACACAGGGGTGGTTATCACCTACGAGCAGTACTTC.

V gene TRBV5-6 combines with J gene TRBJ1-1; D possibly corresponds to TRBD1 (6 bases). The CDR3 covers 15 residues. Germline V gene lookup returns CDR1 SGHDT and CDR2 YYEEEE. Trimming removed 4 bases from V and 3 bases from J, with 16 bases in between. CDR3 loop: CASSRLDRGDTEAFF. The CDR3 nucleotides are TGTGCCAGCAGCCGATTGGACAGAGGGGACACTGAAGCTTTCTTT.

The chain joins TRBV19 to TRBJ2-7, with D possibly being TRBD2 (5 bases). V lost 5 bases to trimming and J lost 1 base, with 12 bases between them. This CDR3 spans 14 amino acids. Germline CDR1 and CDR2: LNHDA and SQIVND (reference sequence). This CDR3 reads CASSFQRRSYEQYF. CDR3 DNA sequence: TGTGCCAGTAGTTTCCAGCGGAGATCCTACGAGCAGTACTTC. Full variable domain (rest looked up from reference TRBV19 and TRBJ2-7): DGGITQSPKYLFRKEGQNVTLSCEQNLNHDAMYWYRQDPGQGLRLIYYSQIVNDFQKGDIAEGYSVSREKKESFPLTVTSAQKNPTAFYLCASSFQRRSYEQYFGPGTRLTVT.

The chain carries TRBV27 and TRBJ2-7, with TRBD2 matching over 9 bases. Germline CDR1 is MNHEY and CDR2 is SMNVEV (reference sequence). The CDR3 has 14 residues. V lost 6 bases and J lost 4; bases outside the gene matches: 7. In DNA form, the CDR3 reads TGTGCCAGCAGGCCTACTAGCGGGCCTTACGAGCAGTACTTC. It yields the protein CASRPTSGPYEQYF.

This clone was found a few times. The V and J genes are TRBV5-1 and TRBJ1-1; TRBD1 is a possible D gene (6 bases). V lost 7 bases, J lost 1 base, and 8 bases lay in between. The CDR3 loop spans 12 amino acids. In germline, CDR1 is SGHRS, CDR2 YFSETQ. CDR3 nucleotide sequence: TGCGCCAGCGGGGGACAGAACACTGAAGCTTTCTTT. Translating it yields CASGGQNTEAFF.

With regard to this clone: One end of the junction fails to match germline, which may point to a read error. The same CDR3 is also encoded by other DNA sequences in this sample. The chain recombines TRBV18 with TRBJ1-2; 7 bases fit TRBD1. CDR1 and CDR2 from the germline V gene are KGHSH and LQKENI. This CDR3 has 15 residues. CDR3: CASSPRTGLGNGYTF. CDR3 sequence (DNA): TGTGCTAGCTCACCACGGACAGGCCTAGGGAATGGCTACACCTTC.

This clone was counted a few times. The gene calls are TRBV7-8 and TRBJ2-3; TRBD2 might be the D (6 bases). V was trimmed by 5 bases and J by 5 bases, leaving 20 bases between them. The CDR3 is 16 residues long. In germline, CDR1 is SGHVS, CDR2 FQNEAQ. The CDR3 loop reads CASSPREPGDLDTQYF. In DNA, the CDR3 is TGTGCCAGCAGCCCAAGGGAGCCGGGAGACTTAGATACGCAGTATTTT.

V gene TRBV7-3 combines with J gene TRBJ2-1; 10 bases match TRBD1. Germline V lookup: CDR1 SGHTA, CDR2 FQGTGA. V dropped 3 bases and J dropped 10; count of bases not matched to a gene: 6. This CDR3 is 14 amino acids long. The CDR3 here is CASSLDRGSREQFF. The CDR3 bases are TGTGCCAGCAGCTTGGACAGGGGGTCCCGCGAGCAGTTCTTC. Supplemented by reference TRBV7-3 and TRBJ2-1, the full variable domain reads GAGVSQTPSNKVTEKGKYVELRCDPISGHTALYWYRQSLGQGPEFLIYFQGTGAADDSGLPNDRFFAVRPEGSVSTLKIQRTERGDSAVYLCASSLDRGSREQFFGPGTRLTVL.

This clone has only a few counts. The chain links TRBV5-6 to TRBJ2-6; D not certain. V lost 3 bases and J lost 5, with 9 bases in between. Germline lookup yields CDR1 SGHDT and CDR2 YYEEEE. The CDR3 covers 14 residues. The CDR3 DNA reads TGTGCCAGCAGCTCTGCTGACTGGGCCAACGTCCTGACTTTC. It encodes CASSSADWANVLTF.

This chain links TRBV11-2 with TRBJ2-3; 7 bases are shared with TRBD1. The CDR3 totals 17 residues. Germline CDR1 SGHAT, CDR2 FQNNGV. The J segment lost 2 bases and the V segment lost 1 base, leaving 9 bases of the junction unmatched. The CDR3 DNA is TGTGCCAGCAGCTTAGTTTATCGGACAGGAGCCACAGATACGCAGTATTTT. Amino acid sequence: CASSLVYRTGATDTQYF.

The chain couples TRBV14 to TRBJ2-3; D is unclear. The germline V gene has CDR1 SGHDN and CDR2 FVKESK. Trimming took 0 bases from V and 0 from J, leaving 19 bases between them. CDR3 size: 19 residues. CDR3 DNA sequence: TGTGCCAGCAGCCAAGATGCGCAGGTGGGCTTCTATAGCACAGATACGCAGTATTTT. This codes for CASSQDAQVGFYSTDTQYF.

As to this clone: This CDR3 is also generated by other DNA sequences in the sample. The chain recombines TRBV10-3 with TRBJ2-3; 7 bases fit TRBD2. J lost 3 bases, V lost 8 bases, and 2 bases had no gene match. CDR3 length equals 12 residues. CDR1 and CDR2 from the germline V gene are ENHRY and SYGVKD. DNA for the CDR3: TGTGCCATCCGTAGCGGGACAGATACGCAGTATTTT. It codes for CAIRSGTDTQYF.

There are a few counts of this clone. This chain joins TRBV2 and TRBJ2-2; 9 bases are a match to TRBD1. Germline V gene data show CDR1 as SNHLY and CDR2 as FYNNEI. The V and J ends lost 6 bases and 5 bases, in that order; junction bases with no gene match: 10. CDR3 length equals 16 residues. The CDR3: CASSWTGARDTGELFF. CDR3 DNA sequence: TGTGCCAGCAGCTGGACAGGGGCGAGAGATACCGGGGAGCTGTTTTTT.

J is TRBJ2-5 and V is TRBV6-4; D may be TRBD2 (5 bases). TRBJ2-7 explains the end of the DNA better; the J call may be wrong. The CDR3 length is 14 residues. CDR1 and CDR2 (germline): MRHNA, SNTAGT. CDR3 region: CASSNGIRPHEQYF. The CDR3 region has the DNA TGTGCCAGCTCGAACGGGATTAGACCCCACGAGCAGTACTTC.

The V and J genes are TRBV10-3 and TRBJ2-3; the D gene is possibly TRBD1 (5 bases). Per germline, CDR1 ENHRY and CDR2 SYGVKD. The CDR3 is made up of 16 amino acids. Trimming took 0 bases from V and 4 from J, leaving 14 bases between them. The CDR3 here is CAISESTAPQPDTQYF. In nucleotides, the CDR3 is TGTGCCATCAGTGAGTCGACAGCGCCGCAGCCAGATACGCAGTATTTT.

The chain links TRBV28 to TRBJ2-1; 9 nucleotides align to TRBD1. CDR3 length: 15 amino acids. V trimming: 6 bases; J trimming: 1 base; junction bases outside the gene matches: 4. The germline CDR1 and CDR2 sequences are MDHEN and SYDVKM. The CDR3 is CASRRQGGSYNEQFF. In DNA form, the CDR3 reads TGTGCCAGCAGGCGACAGGGGGGATCCTACAATGAGCAGTTCTTC.

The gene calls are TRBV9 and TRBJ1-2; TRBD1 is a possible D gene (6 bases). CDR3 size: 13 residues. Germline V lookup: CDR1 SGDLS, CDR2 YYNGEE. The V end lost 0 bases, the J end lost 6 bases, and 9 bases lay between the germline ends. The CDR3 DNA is TGTGCCAGCAGCGTAGCAGGGGTAGATGGCTACACCTTC. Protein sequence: CASSVAGVDGYTF.

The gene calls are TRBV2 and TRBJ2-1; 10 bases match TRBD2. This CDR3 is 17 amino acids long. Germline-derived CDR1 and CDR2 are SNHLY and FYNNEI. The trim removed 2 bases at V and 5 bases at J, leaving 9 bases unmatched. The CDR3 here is CASSESGLAVRHNEQFF. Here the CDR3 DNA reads TGTGCCAGCAGTGAATCAGGACTAGCGGTCCGGCACAATGAGCAGTTCTTC.

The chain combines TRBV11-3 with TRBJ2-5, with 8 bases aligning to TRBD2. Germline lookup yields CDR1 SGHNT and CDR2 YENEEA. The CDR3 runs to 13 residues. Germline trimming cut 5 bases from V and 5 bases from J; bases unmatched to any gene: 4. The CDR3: CASSRGGGETQYF. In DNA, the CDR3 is TGTGCCAGCAGCCGCGGCGGGGGGGAGACCCAGTACTTC.

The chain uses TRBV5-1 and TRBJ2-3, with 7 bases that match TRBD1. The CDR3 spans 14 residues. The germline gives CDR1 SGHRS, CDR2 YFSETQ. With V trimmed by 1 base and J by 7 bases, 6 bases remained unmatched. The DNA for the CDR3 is TGCGCCAGCAGCTTGACAGGGGCAAGCAATACGCAGTATTTT. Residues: CASSLTGASNTQYF.

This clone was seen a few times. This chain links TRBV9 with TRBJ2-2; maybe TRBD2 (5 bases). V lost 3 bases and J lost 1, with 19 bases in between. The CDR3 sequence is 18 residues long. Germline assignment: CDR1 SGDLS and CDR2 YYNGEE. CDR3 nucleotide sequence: TGTGCCAGCAGCGCCCGCGGCGTGGACTGGGTGAACACCGGGGAGCTGTTTTTT. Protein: CASSARGVDWVNTGELFF.

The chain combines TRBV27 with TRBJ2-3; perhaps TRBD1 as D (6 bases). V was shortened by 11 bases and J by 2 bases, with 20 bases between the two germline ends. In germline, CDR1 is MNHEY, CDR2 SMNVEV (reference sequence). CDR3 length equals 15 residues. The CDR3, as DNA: TGTGCCGTCAGGGGACGTAGCAGACCCACAGATACGCAGTATTTT. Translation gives CAVRGRSRPTDTQYF.

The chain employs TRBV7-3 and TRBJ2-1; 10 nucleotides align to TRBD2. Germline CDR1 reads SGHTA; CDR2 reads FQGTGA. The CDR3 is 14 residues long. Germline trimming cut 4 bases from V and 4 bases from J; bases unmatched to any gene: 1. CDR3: CASSSSGGYNEQFF. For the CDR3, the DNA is TGTGCCAGCAGCTCTAGCGGGGGATACAATGAGCAGTTCTTC.

This chain's CDR3 is CASSLTYYQPQHF. The CDR3, as DNA: TGTGCCAGCAGCTTGACTTACTATCAGCCCCAGCATTTT. This chain uses TRBV7-6 with TRBJ1-5; D is undetermined. The length of the CDR3 is 13 residues. CDR1 SGHVS and CDR2 FNYEAQ come from the germline V gene. V shed 3 bases and J shed 5 bases, with 8 bases lying between them.

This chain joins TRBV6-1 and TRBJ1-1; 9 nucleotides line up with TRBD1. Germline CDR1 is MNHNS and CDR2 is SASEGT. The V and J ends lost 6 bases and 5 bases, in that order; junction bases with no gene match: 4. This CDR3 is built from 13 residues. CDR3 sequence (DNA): TGTGCCAGCAGCGGACAGGGGTTTACTGAAGCTTTCTTT. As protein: CASSGQGFTEAFF.

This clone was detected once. CDR3 bases: TGTGCCAGCAGCTTAATGGGGGGTCCGCAGTATTTT. Translation gives CASSLMGGPQYF. V usage is TRBV7-3 and J usage is TRBJ2-3; TRBD2 might be the D (6 bases). The CDR3 length is 12 residues. The germline gives CDR1 SGHTA, CDR2 FQGTGA. Trimming left V 1 base short and J 10 bases short, with 9 bases between.

CDR3 residues: CASSEGVGGHHEQYF. In DNA form, the CDR3 reads TGTGCCAGCAGTGAAGGGGTAGGGGGCCACCACGAGCAGTACTTC. The chain uses TRBV6-1 and TRBJ2-7, with 7 bases lining up with TRBD1. Losses at the gene ends were 1 base for V and 5 bases for J; bases not matched to a gene: 8. The CDR3 loop spans 15 amino acids. The germline CDR1 and CDR2 sequences are MNHNS and SASEGT.

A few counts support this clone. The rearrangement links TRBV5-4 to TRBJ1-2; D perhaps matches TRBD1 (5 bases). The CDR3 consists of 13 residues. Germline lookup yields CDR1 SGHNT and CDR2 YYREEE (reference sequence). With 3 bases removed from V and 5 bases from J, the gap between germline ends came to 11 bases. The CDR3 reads CASSSGGYYGYTF. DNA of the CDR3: TGTGCCAGCAGCTCTGGGGGGTATTATGGCTACACCTTC.

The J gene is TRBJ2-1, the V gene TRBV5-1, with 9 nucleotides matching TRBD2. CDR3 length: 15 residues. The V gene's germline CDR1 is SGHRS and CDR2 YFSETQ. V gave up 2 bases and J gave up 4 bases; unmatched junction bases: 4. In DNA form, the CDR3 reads TGCGCCAGCAGCTTACTAGCGGGCAGATACAATGAGCAGTTCTTC. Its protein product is CASSLLAGRYNEQFF.